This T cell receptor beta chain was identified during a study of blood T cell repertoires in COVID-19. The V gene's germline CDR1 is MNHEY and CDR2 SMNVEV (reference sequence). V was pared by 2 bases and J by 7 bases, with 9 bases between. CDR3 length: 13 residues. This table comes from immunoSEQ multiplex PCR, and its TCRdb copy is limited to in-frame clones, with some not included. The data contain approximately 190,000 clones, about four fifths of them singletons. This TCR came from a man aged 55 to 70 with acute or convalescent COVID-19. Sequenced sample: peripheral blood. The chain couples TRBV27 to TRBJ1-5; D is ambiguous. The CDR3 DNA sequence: TGTGCCAGCAGTTTAAAGGCAGGCCAGCCCCAGCATTTT. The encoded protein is CASSLKAGQPQHF.